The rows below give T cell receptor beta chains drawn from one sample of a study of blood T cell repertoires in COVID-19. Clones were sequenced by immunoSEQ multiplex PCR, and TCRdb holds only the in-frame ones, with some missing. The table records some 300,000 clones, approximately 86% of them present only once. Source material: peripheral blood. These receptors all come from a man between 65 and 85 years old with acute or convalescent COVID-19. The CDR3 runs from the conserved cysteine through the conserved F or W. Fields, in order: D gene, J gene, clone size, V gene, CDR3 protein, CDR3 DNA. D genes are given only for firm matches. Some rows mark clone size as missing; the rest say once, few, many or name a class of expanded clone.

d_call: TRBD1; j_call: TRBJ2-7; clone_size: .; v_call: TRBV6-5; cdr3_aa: CASRRGQGAYEQYF; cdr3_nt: TGTGCCAGCAGAAGGGGACAGGGCGCCTACGAGCAGTACTTC
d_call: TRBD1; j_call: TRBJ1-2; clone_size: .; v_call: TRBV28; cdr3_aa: CASSLPVRGYGYTF; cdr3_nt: TGTGCCAGCAGTCTACCAGTCAGGGGGTATGGCTACACCTTC
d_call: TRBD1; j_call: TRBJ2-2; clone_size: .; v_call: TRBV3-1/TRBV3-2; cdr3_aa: CASSQEVGQGGNTGELFF; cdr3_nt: TGTGCCAGCAGCCAAGAAGTTGGACAGGGGGGGAACACCGGGGAGCTGTTTTTT
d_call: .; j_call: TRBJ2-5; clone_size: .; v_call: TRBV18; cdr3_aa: CASSPRVRETQYF; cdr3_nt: TGTGCCAGCTCACCCAGGGTTAGGGAGACCCAGTACTTC
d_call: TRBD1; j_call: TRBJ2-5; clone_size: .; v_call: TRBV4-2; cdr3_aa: CASSQGTGTLGETQYF; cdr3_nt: TGTGCCAGCAGCCAAGGGACAGGTACCCTTGGGGAGACCCAGTACTTC
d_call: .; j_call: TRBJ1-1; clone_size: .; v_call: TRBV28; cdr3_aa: CASSLFGDYTEAFF; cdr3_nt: TGTGCCAGCAGTTTATTCGGGGATTACACTGAAGCTTTCTTT
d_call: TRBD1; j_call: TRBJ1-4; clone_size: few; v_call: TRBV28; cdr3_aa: CASSLGTGGWSNEKLFF; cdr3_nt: TGTGCCAGCAGTTTAGGGACAGGGGGCTGGAGTAATGAAAAACTGTTTTTT
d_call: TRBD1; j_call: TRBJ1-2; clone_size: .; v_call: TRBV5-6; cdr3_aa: CASSFAGTGSYGYTF; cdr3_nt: TGTGCCAGCAGCTTCGCCGGGACAGGAAGCTATGGCTACACCTTC
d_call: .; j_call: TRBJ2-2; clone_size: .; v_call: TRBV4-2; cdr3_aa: CASSQDTGFTGELFF; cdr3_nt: TGTGCCAGCAGCCAAGATACGGGGTTCACCGGGGAGCTGTTTTTT
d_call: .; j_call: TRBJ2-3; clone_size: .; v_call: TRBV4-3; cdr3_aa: CASSGGAANLADTQYF; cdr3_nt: TGCGCCAGCAGCGGCGGGGCAGCAAACCTAGCGGATACGCAGTATTTT
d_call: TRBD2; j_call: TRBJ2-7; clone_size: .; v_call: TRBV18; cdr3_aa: CASSPYTSVSYEQYF; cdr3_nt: TGTGCCAGCTCACCGTACACTAGCGTGTCCTACGAGCAGTACTTC
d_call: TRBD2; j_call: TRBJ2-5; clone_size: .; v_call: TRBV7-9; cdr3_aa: CASSFPTSGNRETQYF; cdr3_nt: TGTGCCAGCAGCTTCCCGACTAGCGGGAACCGAGAGACCCAGTACTTC
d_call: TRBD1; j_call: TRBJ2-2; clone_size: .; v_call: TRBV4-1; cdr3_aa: CASRDFGTVNTGELFF; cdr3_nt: TGCGCCAGCAGGGATTTCGGGACAGTCAACACCGGGGAGCTGTTTTTT
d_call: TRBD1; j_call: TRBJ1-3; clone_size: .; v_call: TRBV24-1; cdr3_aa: CATSDPRGTGNTIYF; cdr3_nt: TGTGCCACCAGTGATCCCAGGGGGACTGGAAACACCATATATTTT
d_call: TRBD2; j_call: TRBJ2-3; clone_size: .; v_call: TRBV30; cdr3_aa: CAWSLGLAGGTDTQYF; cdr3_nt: TGTGCCTGGAGTCTAGGACTAGCTGGGGGCACAGATACGCAGTATTTT
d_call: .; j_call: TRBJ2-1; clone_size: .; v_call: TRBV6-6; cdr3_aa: CASSTGFYNEQFF; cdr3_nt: TGTGCCAGCAGTACCGGGTTCTACAATGAGCAGTTCTTC
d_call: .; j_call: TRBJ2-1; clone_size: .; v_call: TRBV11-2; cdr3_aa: CASSQIGSNEQFF; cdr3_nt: TGTGCCAGCAGCCAAATTGGCAGCAATGAGCAGTTCTTC
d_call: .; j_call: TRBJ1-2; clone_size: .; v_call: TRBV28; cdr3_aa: CASSWTDYGYTF; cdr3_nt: TGTGCCAGCAGTTGGACAGACTATGGCTACACCTTC
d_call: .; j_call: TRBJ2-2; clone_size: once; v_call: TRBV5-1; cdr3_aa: CASSLTIGYLSGELFF; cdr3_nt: TGCGCCAGCAGCCTTACCATCGGTTACCTTTCCGGGGAGCTGTTTTTT
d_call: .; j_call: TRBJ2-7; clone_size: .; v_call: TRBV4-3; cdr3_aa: CASSPSRGSYEQYF; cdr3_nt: TGCGCCAGCAGCCCTAGTAGGGGATCCTACGAGCAGTACTTC
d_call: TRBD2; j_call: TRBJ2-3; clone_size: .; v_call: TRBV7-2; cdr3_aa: CASSLGLGPTDTQYF; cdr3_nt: TGTGCCAGCAGCCTGGGACTAGGACCCACAGATACGCAGTATTTT
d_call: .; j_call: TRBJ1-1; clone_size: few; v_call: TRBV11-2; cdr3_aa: CASSSDRGTEAFF; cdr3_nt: TGTGCCAGCAGCTCCGACCGGGGCACTGAAGCTTTCTTT
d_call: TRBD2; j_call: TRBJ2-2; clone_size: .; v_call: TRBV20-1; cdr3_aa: CSASVGGAPGTGELFF; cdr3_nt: TGCAGTGCTAGTGTCGGGGGGGCCCCGGGCACCGGGGAGCTGTTTTTT